This is a list of T cell receptor beta chains from one sample in a study of cytomegalovirus exposure and HLA in healthy donors. Repertoires were generated with immunoSEQ multiplex PCR, while TCRdb's copy carries only in-frame clones and drops some. The repertoire holds 180,000 or so clones, with roughly 80% as singletons. The source material was PBMCs. These receptors were taken from a female donor in good health and CMV-seronegative. Both conserved end residues are part of each CDR3.

TRBV5-4	TRBJ2-1	CASSPRLGGIYNEQFF
TRBV10-3	TRBJ2-1	CAISVGTGGYNEQFF
TRBV7-3	TRBJ2-3	CASSLNPTSGGYTKADTQYF
TRBV5-1	TRBJ1-1	CASSFGDRGNTEAFF
TRBV5-1	TRBJ1-2	CASSLTSTGDGYTF
TRBV6-6	TRBJ2-3	CASSHGQISTDTQYF
TRBV30	TRBJ1-6	CAWRSRPKSSYNSPLHF
TRBV7-9	TRBJ1-2	CSSSPPEGAYGYTF
TRBV11-2	TRBJ1-1	CASSPTVRGSNTEAFF
TRBV30	TRBJ2-2	CAWRRLASAGELFF
TRBV2	TRBJ2-1	CASSELAGVLDEQFF
TRBV4-3	TRBJ2-1	CASSQGQGLKFF
TRBV14	TRBJ2-5	CASSQEIGLAGTQETQYF
TRBV5-4	TRBJ2-7	CASSLTGGHYEQYF
TRBV27	TRBJ1-1	CASSLQGQGAEAFF
TRBV28	TRBJ1-2	CASGGQGPVYGYTF
TRBV11-1	TRBJ2-4	CASSPSGGLGDKNIQYF
TRBV27	TRBJ2-3	CASSEREGTTDTQYF
TRBV18	TRBJ2-7	CASSPLRAGGLYEQYF
TRBV6-5	TRBJ1-3	CASKPDRGRNTIYF
TRBV30	TRBJ1-2	CAWNLVGHGGYTF
TRBV6-1	TRBJ2-3	CASSERPGQGDTDTQYF
TRBV7-9	TRBJ1-6	CASSLVSDNSPLHF
TRBV2	TRBJ2-1	CASSALLAGLYNEQFF
TRBV6-6	TRBJ2-1	CASSYGTSGGGEQFF
TRBV6-6	TRBJ2-1	CASSSIGDEQFF
TRBV7-9	TRBJ2-5	CASSLVTHQETQYF
TRBV7-8	TRBJ1-5	CASSPRGGLSNQPQHF
TRBV19	TRBJ2-7	CASSTTGNTNSYEQYF
TRBV10-2	TRBJ2-3	CASSEGGTRAGTQYF
TRBV2	TRBJ2-2	CASSSHLGGANTGELFF
TRBV15	TRBJ1-6	CATSREGARHSPLHF
TRBV7-2	TRBJ2-2	CASSLVIGNTGELFF
TRBV10-3	TRBJ2-1	CAISSGTSRLSYNEQFF
TRBV7-2	TRBJ2-5	CASSLGVGGETQYF
TRBV7-2	TRBJ1-1	CASSRRDRDQAFF
TRBV4-2	TRBJ1-2	CASSQDVGTGNNYGYTF
TRBV7-2	TRBJ2-1	CASSLVGLYNEQFF
TRBV5-6	TRBJ1-1	CASSHGGPEAFF
TRBV10-1	TRBJ2-7	CASSEGHDYEQYF